This T cell receptor (beta chain) was captured by sequencing in a study of cytomegalovirus exposure and HLA in healthy donors. Whole-study results and caveats: The study flagged 150 to 200 TCR beta chains as cytomegalovirus-associated. TCR sequences were mostly rare, though some public TCRs occurred in many donors.

In the case of this clone: Its antigen is unidentified.

The CDR3 spans 15 residues. Trimming stripped 2 bases from V and 5 bases from J, with 16 bases between. Germline V gives CDR1 SGDLS, CDR2 YYNGEE. The PCR used 60 Vbeta and 13 Jbeta primers. Produced via immunoSEQ multiplex PCR; TCRdb's table is partial and in-frame only. The repertoire holds 150,000 to 200,000 clones, with 80% to 90% as singletons. The chain has TRBV9 and TRBJ2-5, with D tentatively TRBD1 (6 bases). What was sequenced was PBMCs. This clonotype was obtained from a young man in good health and CMV-seropositive. The CDR3 DNA reads as TGTGCCAGCAGCGTTTTCCCCCAGGGGCTGGAGACCCAGTACTTC. This codes for CASSVFPQGLETQYF.